This section outlines one TCR beta chain sequence together with its context. The data derive from a study of blood T cell repertoires in COVID-19. Looking at the study overall: Both acute and convalescent COVID-19 samples were obtained from the United States, Italy and Spain. The cDNA or gDNA used as material had been derived from T cells, B-cell-depleted T cells, or PBMCs.

In the source study's methods: Reference gene primer amplification gave nucleated cell count estimates. Produced via immunoSEQ multiplex PCR; TCRdb's table is partial and in-frame only. The V and J calls and clone size come from that table; D and trimming were worked out from the DNA. Of hundreds of thousands of clones listed, 80% to 90% are singletons. The CDR3 contains 16 residues. Per the germline V gene, CDR1 is LGHNA and CDR2 is YNFKEQ. Trimming took off 0 bases at V and 4 bases at J, with 15 bases between the two ends. This receptor was obtained from a woman in her thirties with active or convalescent COVID-19. The rearrangement joins TRBV4-2 to TRBJ1-2; D may be TRBD1 (5 bases). The sequencing sample was made of peripheral blood. The CDR3 DNA is TGTGCCAGCAGCCAAGAAGGGGACGGGGGAGGCTATGGCTACACCTTC. Translation gives CASSQEGDGGGYGYTF.